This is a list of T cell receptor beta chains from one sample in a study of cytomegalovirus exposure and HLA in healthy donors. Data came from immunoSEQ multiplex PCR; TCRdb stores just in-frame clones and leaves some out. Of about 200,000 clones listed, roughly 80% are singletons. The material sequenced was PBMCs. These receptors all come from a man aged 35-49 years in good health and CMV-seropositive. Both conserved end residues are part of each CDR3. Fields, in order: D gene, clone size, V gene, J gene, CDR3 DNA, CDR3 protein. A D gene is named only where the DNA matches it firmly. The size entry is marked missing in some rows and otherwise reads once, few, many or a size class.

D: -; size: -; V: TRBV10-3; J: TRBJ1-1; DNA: TGTGCCATCAAGACTTTTGGAAACACTGAAGCTTTCTTT; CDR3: CAIKTFGNTEAFF
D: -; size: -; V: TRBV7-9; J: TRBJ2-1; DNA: TGTGCCAGCAGCTGGGGGGACAGTTACAATGAGCAGTTCTTC; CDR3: CASSWGDSYNEQFF
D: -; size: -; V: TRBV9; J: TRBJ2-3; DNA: TGTGCCAGCAGCGTAGCTGTAGATACGCAGTATTTT; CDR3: CASSVAVDTQYF
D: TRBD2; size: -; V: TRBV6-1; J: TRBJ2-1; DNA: TGTGCCAGCAGCGGGACTAACAATGAGCAGTTCTTC; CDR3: CASSGTNNEQFF
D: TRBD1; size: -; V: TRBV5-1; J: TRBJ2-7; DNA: TGCGCCAGCAGCTTGGGGACAGGGCTTTACGAGCAGTACTTC; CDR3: CASSLGTGLYEQYF
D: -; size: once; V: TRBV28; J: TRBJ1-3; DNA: TGTGCCAGCAGTCCCGGACAGAGCTCTGGAAACACCATATATTTT; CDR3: CASSPGQSSGNTIYF
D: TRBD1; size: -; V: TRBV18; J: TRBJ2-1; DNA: TGTGCCAGCTCACCACCGACGGCAGGGGGCGGGAATGAGCAGTTCTTC; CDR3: CASSPPTAGGGNEQFF
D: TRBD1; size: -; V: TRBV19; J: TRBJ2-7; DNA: TGTGCCAGTAGTCATGACAGGGCCTACGAGCAGTACTTC; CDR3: CASSHDRAYEQYF
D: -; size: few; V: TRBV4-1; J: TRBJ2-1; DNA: TGCGCCAGCAGCCAAACAGGGAGAGAGGAACTCGAGCAGTTCTTC; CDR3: CASSQTGREELEQFF
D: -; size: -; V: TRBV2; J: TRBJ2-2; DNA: TGTGCCAGCAGAGCACCGAGAGAAACCGGGGAGCTGTTTTTT; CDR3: CASRAPRETGELFF
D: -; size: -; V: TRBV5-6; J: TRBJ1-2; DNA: TGTGCCAGCAGCTCGGACAGTGTCCATGGCTACACCTTC; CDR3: CASSSDSVHGYTF
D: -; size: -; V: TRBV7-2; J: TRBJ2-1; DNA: TGTGCCAGCAAGATGGGGGGGCGGGGATACAATGAGCAGTTCTTC; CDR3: CASKMGGRGYNEQFF
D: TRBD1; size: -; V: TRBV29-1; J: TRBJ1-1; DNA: TGCAGCGCTGGGACAGGGTGGGACACTGAAGCTTTCTTT; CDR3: CSAGTGWDTEAFF
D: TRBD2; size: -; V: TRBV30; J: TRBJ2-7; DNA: TGTGCCTGGGGAACCGGGACTAGCTCCTCCGAGCAGTACTTC; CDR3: CAWGTGTSSSEQYF
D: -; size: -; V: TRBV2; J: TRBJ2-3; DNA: TGTGCCAGCGGAGACCGACTTGTTCTCGGGGTGGATACGCAGTATTTT; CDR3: CASGDRLVLGVDTQYF
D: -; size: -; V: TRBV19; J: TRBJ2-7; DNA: TGTGCCAGTAGTATGGCGGGGCCCCCCTACGAGCAGTACTTC; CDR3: CASSMAGPPYEQYF
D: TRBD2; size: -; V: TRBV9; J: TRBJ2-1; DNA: TGTGCCAGCAGCGTAAGTCTAGCGGGAGGGGATGAGCAGTTCTTC; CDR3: CASSVSLAGGDEQFF
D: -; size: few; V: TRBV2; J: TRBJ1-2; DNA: TGTGCCAGCAGTGGTCCGGAGACTGGCTACACCTTC; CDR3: CASSGPETGYTF
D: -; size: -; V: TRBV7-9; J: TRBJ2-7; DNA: TGTGCCAGCAGCTCAAAGGTAGTAGGGAGCTCCTACGAGCAGTACTTC; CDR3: CASSSKVVGSSYEQYF
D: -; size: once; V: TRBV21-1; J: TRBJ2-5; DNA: TGTGCCAGCAGCAAAACCAGGGGCGAGACCCAGTACTTC; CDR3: CASSKTRGETQYF
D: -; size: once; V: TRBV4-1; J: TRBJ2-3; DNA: TGCGCCAGCAGTCTCGTAGGACTGAGCACAGATACGCAGTATTTT; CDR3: CASSLVGLSTDTQYF
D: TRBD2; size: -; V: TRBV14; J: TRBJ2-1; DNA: TGTGCCAGCAGCCAAGATAGAGGACTAGTCGGGTACAATGAGCAGTTCTTC; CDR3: CASSQDRGLVGYNEQFF
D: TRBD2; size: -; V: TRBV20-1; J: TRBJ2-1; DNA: TGCAGTGCTATAAAGCGGGAGTGGCAGTTCTTC; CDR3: CSAIKREWQFF
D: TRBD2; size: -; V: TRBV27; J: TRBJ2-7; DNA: TGTGCCAGCAGTCCCCTCGCGGGAGGGTTCTACGAGCAGTACTTC; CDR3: CASSPLAGGFYEQYF
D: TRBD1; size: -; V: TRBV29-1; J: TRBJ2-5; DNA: TGCAGCGCAGACGGACAGGGGAGAGAGACCCAGTACTTC; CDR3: CSADGQGRETQYF
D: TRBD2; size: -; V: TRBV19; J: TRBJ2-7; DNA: TGTGCCAGTAGTAGCCTAGCGGGGCTATACTACGAGCAGTACTTC; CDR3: CASSSLAGLYYEQYF
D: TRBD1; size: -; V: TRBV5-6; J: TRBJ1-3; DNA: TGTGCCAGCAGCCCGAACAGGGGGCGCGGGAACACCATATATTTT; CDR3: CASSPNRGRGNTIYF
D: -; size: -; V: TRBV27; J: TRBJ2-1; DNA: TGTGCCAGCAGTAACCGGGACTTCTACAATGAGCAGTTCTTC; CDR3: CASSNRDFYNEQFF
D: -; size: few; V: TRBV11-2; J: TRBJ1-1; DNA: TGTGCCAGCAGCTTAGTGTTGGCAGTTCCGAACACTGAAGCTTTCTTT; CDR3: CASSLVLAVPNTEAFF